The 22 T cell receptor beta chains presented below share a single source sample, sequenced in a study of blood T cell repertoires in COVID-19. Method: immunoSEQ multiplex PCR; TCRdb's copy keeps in-frame clones and lacks some. The sample lists over 600,000 clones; over 80% were seen once. The sequenced sample consisted of peripheral blood. The receptors shown here come from a woman younger than 30 with acute or convalescent COVID-19.

This clone came up once. This rearrangement joins TRBV5-1 to TRBJ2-6; no clear D gene. The V end lost 0 bases, the J end lost 0 bases, and 10 bases lay between the germline ends. There are 17 residues in the CDR3. Germline CDR1 is SGHRS and CDR2 is YFSETQ. The CDR3, as DNA: TGCGCCAGCAGCTTGGCCGATTTGAGCTCTGGGGCCAACGTCCTGACTTTC. Its protein product is CASSLADLSSGANVLTF.

The chain couples TRBV27 to TRBJ2-3; TRBD2 aligns across 7 bases. Trimming at V came to 3 bases and at J to 4 bases, leaving 7 bases not matched to a gene. The CDR3 length is 15 residues. Per the germline V gene, CDR1 is MNHEY and CDR2 is SMNVEV (reference sequence). CDR3 nucleotide sequence: TGTGCCAGCAGTTTGGCTAGCGGCCTCGCAGATACGCAGTATTTT. As protein: CASSLASGLADTQYF.

The chain links TRBV5-4 to TRBJ2-5; D uncertain. The CDR3 spans 13 residues. The V and J ends lost 2 bases and 3 bases respectively, with 8 bases between them. CDR1 SGHNT and CDR2 YYREEE come from the germline V gene (reference sequence). DNA for the CDR3: TGTGCCAGCAGCTTACTAAGAAAAGAGACCCAGTACTTC. Protein: CASSLLRKETQYF.

The chain couples TRBV5-1 to TRBJ2-2; 8 bases match TRBD1. V lost 3 bases, J lost 2 bases, and 6 bases stayed unmatched. The CDR3 contains 16 residues. Germline values: CDR1 SGHRS, CDR2 YFSETQ. The CDR3, as DNA: TGCGCCAGCAGCTGGGAGGACAGGGCTAACACCGGGGAGCTGTTTTTT. Translation gives CASSWEDRANTGELFF.

This clone turned up a few times. The rearrangement links TRBV2 to TRBJ1-5, with D perhaps matching TRBD1 (6 bases). The CDR3 length is 18 residues. Germline CDR1 SNHLY, CDR2 FYNNEI. With 1 base removed from V and 2 bases from J, the gap between germline ends came to 18 bases. The CDR3 nucleotides read TGTGCCAGCAGTGAAGGGCCCATCAGGGGTTGGGGCAATCAGCCCCAGCATTTT. Its protein product is CASSEGPIRGWGNQPQHF.

The chain recombines TRBV2 with TRBJ2-3; 12 bases are shared with TRBD2. This CDR3 region has 18 residues. Germline V gives CDR1 SNHLY, CDR2 FYNNEI. V lost 0 bases, J lost 2 bases, and 6 bases stayed unmatched. The CDR3 region is CASSEALRLAGVTDTQYF. The CDR3 DNA follows: TGTGCCAGCAGTGAAGCGCTTCGACTAGCGGGGGTCACAGATACGCAGTATTTT.

The rearrangement links TRBV3-1 (or the pseudogene TRBV3-2) to TRBJ1-4, with D tentatively TRBD1 (5 bases). The CDR3 consists of 15 residues. Between the trimmed V and J ends, which lost 2 bases and 6 bases, there was a span of 13 bases. CDR1 and CDR2 (germline): LGHDT, YNNKEL (reference sequence). The CDR3 sequence is CASSQTQGTYEKLFF. Here the CDR3 DNA reads TGTGCCAGCAGCCAAACTCAGGGTACCTATGAAAAACTGTTTTTT.

The sample holds a few counts of this clone. The chain has TRBV7-8 and TRBJ1-2; 9 positions match TRBD1. With V trimmed by 5 bases and J by 6 bases, 16 bases remained unmatched. The CDR3 extends over 17 amino acids. The germline gives CDR1 SGHVS, CDR2 FQNEAQ. The chain's CDR3 is CASSQVPGQGKENGYTF. CDR3 in DNA: TGTGCCAGCAGCCAGGTCCCGGGACAGGGAAAGGAGAATGGCTACACCTTC.

The chain is built from TRBV6-1 and TRBJ2-7, with D unresolved. This CDR3 has 14 residues. V lost 3 bases and J 4 bases, leaving 13 bases between the germline ends. Germline lookup yields CDR1 MNHNS and CDR2 SASEGT. CDR3 sequence reads: CASSDMGRRYEQYF. The DNA for the CDR3 is TGTGCCAGCAGTGACATGGGTAGGCGGTACGAGCAGTACTTC.

V usage is TRBV5-1 and J usage is TRBJ2-3; D remains unclear. The CDR3 sequence is 15 residues long. Per germline, CDR1 SGHRS and CDR2 YFSETQ. V was cut by 2 bases and J by 2 bases, with 12 bases left in between. CDR3: CASSFGSRSTDTQYF. CDR3 in DNA: TGCGCCAGCAGCTTCGGTAGCCGTTCCACAGATACGCAGTATTTT. Using reference TRBV5-1 and TRBJ2-3 for the parts outside the CDR3, the full variable domain is KAGVTQTPRYLIKTRGQQVTLSCSPISGHRSVSWYQQTPGQGLQFLFEYFSETQRNKGNFPGRFSGRQFSNSRSEMNVSTLELGDSALYLCASSFGSRSTDTQYFGPGTRLTVL.

V and J are TRBV9 and TRBJ1-3; TRBD1 is a possible D gene (5 bases). Germline values: CDR1 SGDLS, CDR2 YYNGEE. The CDR3 contains 15 residues. Trimming left V 4 bases short and J 0 bases short, with 11 bases between. DNA for the CDR3: TGTGCCAGCAGCCCCCGACAGTCCTCTGGAAACACCATATATTTT. It yields the protein CASSPRQSSGNTIYF.

The chain is built from TRBV19 and TRBJ1-2; tentative D call: TRBD1 (6 bases). The V gene's germline CDR1 is LNHDA and CDR2 SQIVND (reference sequence). This CDR3 has 14 amino acids. V was shortened by 7 bases and J by 0 bases, with 12 bases between the two germline ends. The CDR3 sequence is CASTYRDTNYGYTF. Here the CDR3 DNA reads TGTGCCAGTACCTACAGGGACACTAACTATGGCTACACCTTC.

This chain links TRBV19 with TRBJ2-7; a weak D match, TRBD1 (5 bases). Trimming removed 7 bases from V and 3 bases from J, with 16 bases in between. Germline V gene lookup returns CDR1 LNHDA and CDR2 SQIVND (reference sequence). This CDR3 is built from 14 residues. In DNA, the CDR3 is TGTGCCAGTAAGGACACCGACTTTAACTACGAGCAGTACTTC. This sequence encodes CASKDTDFNYEQYF.

This rearrangement joins TRBV4-1 to TRBJ2-1, with 10 bases matching TRBD2. The J segment lost 7 bases and the V segment lost 6 bases, leaving 6 bases of the junction unmatched. The CDR3 runs to 14 residues. Germline CDR1 reads MGHRA; CDR2 reads YSYEKL. The CDR3 sequence is CASRPSGGWNEQFF. CDR3 sequence (DNA): TGCGCCAGCAGGCCTAGCGGGGGCTGGAATGAGCAGTTCTTC.

V and J are TRBV25-1 and TRBJ1-1; unclear D gene. Between the trimmed V and J ends, which lost 1 base and 1 base, there was a span of 7 bases. This CDR3 is built from 14 residues. From germline, CDR1 is MGHDK and CDR2 SYGVNS. The DNA of the CDR3 is TGTGCCAGCAGTGAATTAGAGGGGAACACTGAAGCTTTCTTT. This gives the protein CASSELEGNTEAFF.

J is TRBJ1-4 and V is TRBV13, with D perhaps matching TRBD1 (5 bases). The germline V and J ends were trimmed by 5 bases and 7 bases, with 17 bases remaining between them. CDR1 and CDR2 (germline): PRHDT, FYEKMQ (reference sequence). The CDR3 totals 15 residues. DNA for the CDR3: TGTGCCAGCAGCCGACGGGACTTGGGGGTTGAAAAACTGTTTTTT. Its protein is CASSRRDLGVEKLFF.

The chain is built from TRBV18 and TRBJ1-1; D possibly corresponds to TRBD1 (5 bases). The germline gives CDR1 KGHSH, CDR2 LQKENI. The CDR3 has 14 amino acids. The V and J ends lost 0 bases and 8 bases respectively, with 13 bases between them. The chain's CDR3 is CASSPPGGGLEAFF. CDR3 nucleotides: TGTGCCAGCTCACCACCGGGGGGAGGATTAGAAGCTTTCTTT.

The rearrangement joins TRBV7-2 to TRBJ1-2; D unclear. The CDR3 contains 14 residues. Deletions cut 3 bases from V and 2 bases from J, with 10 bases between. CDR1 and CDR2 from the germline V gene are SGHTA and FQGNSA. The CDR3: CASSLRDPNYGYTF. Here the CDR3 DNA reads TGTGCCAGCAGCTTGAGGGATCCAAACTATGGCTACACCTTC.

This chain uses TRBV19 with TRBJ2-1, with 8 bases matching TRBD2. From germline, CDR1 is LNHDA and CDR2 SQIVND (reference sequence). This CDR3 contains 14 residues. J lost 6 bases, V lost 8 bases, and 9 bases had no gene match. CDR3 sequence reads: CASSGTREVNEQFF. The CDR3 nucleotides are TGTGCCAGTTCCGGGACTAGGGAGGTCAATGAGCAGTTCTTC.

This clone showed up just once. The genes are TRBV5-1 and TRBJ2-5; D is perhaps TRBD2 (6 bases). The CDR3 runs 14 residues. Trimming took off 6 bases at V and 0 bases at J, with 12 bases between the two ends. The germline gives CDR1 SGHRS, CDR2 YFSETQ. CDR3 DNA: TGCGCCAGCATGCGGGGAAACAACCAAGAGACCCAGTACTTC. Translation gives CASMRGNNQETQYF.

This clone has only a few counts. The V call is TRBV6-4, the J call TRBJ2-3, with TRBD2 identical over 7 bases. The CDR3 covers 17 residues. After removal of 5 bases from V and 2 bases from J, the junction contained 13 bases not matched to a gene. Germline V gene data show CDR1 as MRHNA and CDR2 as SNTAGT. The CDR3 sequence: CASSRGVDGGSTDTQYF. CDR3 in DNA: TGTGCCAGCAGTCGTGGGGTTGACGGGGGGTCCACAGATACGCAGTATTTT.

The rearrangement links TRBV2 to TRBJ2-1, with D uncertain. There are 14 residues in the CDR3. From germline, CDR1 is SNHLY and CDR2 FYNNEI. V gave up 2 bases and J gave up 2 bases, with 7 bases separating them. CDR3 in amino acids: CASSEQAPYNEQFF. CDR3 nucleotides: TGTGCCAGCAGTGAACAGGCTCCCTACAATGAGCAGTTCTTC.